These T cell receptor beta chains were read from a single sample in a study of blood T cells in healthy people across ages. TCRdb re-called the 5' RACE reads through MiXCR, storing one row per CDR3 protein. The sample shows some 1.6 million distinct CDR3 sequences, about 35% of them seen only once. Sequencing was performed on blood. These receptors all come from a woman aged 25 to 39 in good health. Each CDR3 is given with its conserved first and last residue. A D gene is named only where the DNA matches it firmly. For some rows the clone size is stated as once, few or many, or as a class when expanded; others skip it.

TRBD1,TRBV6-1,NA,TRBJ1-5,TGTGCCAGCAGCCGATGGGACAGCAACAATCAGCCCCAGCATTTT,CASSRWDSNNQPQHF
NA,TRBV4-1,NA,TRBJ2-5,TGCGCCAGCAGCCAAGACCATAACACAGGATTAGAGACCCAGTACTTC,CASSQDHNTGLETQYF
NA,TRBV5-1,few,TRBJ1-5,TGCGCCAGCAGCTTGGGCGTCAGGGAGGGCCAGCCCCAGCATTTT,CASSLGVREGQPQHF
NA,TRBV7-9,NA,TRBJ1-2,TGTGCCAGCAGCTCTTTCGGTCGGGATGGCTACACCTTC,CASSSFGRDGYTF
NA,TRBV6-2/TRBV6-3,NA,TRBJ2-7,TGTGCCAGCACCCTACCGGACCAGGGTTTGTACGAGCAGTACTTC,CASTLPDQGLYEQYF
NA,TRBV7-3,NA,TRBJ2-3,TGTGCCAGCAGCCAACGGGGTAGGCGCACAGATACGCAGTATTTT,CASSQRGRRTDTQYF
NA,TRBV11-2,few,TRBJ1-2,TGTGCCAGCAGCTCTCCGGCCCACAGGGATGGCTACACCTTC,CASSSPAHRDGYTF
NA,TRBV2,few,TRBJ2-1,TGTGCCAGCAGGACGCCTTCCGGGAGAAATGAGCAGTTCTTC,CASRTPSGRNEQFF
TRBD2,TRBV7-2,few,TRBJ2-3,TGTGCCAGCAGAGATTGGGTAGCGGGGATGGGGGATACGCAGTATTTT,CASRDWVAGMGDTQYF
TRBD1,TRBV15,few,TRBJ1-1,TGTGCCACCAGCAGAAAAAGACAGGGGGTCTCCGAAGCTTTCTTT,CATSRKRQGVSEAFF
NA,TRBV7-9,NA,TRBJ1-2,TGTGCCAGCAGCCCGCCCCCCGGGAGGGAAATTTATGGCTACACCTTC,CASSPPPGREIYGYTF
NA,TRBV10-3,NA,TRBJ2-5,TGTGCCATCAGTGAGTCGATCGGGGTCCGAGAGACCCAGTACTTC,CAISESIGVRETQYF
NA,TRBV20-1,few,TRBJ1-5,TGCAGTGCTAACCATAGACGTACCGGGACGGCTAGCAATCAGCCCCAGCATTTT,CSANHRRTGTASNQPQHF
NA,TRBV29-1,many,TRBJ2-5,TGCAGCGTTGAGGGACAGCGGGGGAAGACCCAGTACTTC,CSVEGQRGKTQYF
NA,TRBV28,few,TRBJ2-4,TGTGCCAGCACCCGACAGGACTTAGCCAAAAACATTCAGTACTTC,CASTRQDLAKNIQYF
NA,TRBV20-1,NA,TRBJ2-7,TGCGGTGCTCAGCCACTCAGGGAAACCTACGAGCAGTACTTC,CGAQPLRETYEQYF
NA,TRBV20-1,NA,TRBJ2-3,TGCAGTGCTAGAGCCATTGTTCGGCGGACTAGCACAGATACGCAGTATTTT,CSARAIVRRTSTDTQYF
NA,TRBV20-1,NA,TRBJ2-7,TGCAGTGCTGCCCGGGGACTCCCTATGGGCTACGAGCAGTACTTC,CSAARGLPMGYEQYF
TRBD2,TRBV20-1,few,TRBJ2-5,TGCAGTGCTAGTACTAGCGAGGGGGAGACCCAGTACTTC,CSASTSEGETQYF
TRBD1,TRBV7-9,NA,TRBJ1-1,TGTGCCAGCAGCTCGGGACAGGAAGCTTTCTTT,CASSSGQEAFF
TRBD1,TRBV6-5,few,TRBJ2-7,TGTGCCAGCAGTCTACAACAGGGGTACGAGCAGTACTTC,CASSLQQGYEQYF
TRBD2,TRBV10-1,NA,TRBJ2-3,TGCGCCAGCAGTGAGTCGGAGGTAGCGGGGGGCTTAAACACAGATACGCAGTATTTT,CASSESEVAGGLNTDTQYF
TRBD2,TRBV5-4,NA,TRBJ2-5,TGTGCCAGCAGCTTGGGGCTAGCGGGACGGGGCAGGGAGACCCAGTACTTC,CASSLGLAGRGRETQYF
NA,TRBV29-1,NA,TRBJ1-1,TGCTGCGTTGACGGAAGGACCAGGGTCATGAACACTGAAGCTTTCTTT,CCVDGRTRVMNTEAFF